This paragraph covers one TCR beta chain sequence. This clonotype was recorded a few times. Its specific antigen is unknown. No base qualities exist here, and no much larger clone lies one base off it. A patient counted as having stable Graves' hyperthyroidism if no progression to ophthalmopathy occurred over 18 months of follow-up. Hyperthyroidism patients were newly diagnosed, had a disease duration of under 2 months, and were aged 18 to 65 years. The study excluded patients with uncontrolled infections, other autoimmune diseases, pregnancy or lactation. Diagnoses were established on the basis of clinical symptoms, serum thyroxine and TRAb, thyroid ultrasound, and orbital computed tomography. Ficoll-Paque density gradient centrifugation was used to isolate PBMCs from about 10 ml of fresh peripheral blood. Total RNA was extracted with Trizol reagent, and quality was checked on an Agilent 2100 Bioanalyzer.

The data were obtained in a study of T cells in Graves' hyperthyroidism and ophthalmopathy (dated by TCRdb to the late 2010s). Regarding the study in general: Peripheral blood samples were taken at the time of initial diagnosis, prior to any treatment. The paper reports TCR Vbeta CDR3 sequencing of approximately 140 peripheral blood samples: over 40 ophthalmopathy, fewer than 80 hyperthyroidism and approximately 17 progressor patients. TCR V-J signatures able to tell the groups apart were searched for in a discovery cohort of 95 or so patients, of whom 43 had Graves' ophthalmopathy and roughly 57 had stable Graves' hyperthyroidism. The 95 to 100 discovery patients were randomly divided into training and test sets at a 7:3 ratio. Once sampling was done, hyperthyroidism patients were given methimazole at a starting dose of 30 mg daily, whereas ophthalmopathy patients were given high-dose intravenous methylprednisolone. Thyroid tissue and blood T-cell repertoires from over 5 Graves' hyperthyroidism patients were also compared in the study. Prospective prediction of ophthalmopathy was tested in an independent validation cohort of 18 to 20 hyperthyroidism patients and some 17 patients who later progressed to ophthalmopathy.

Amplification of TCR beta CDR3 regions was carried out from RNA transcripts. The TCR CDR3 was subjected to a first round of RT-PCR using the HTBI primer set and the Qiagen OneStep RT-PCR kit. A second multiplex PCR round built the libraries, followed by size selection and purification. Sequencing of the libraries was done on an Illumina HiSeq2000 using paired-end 100 bp reads. The original methods were these. Raw data were processed with SOAPnuke, discarding reads with adapters, uncalled bases, mean Phred below 15, or no exact constant-primer or identifier match. COPE v1.2.5 was used to merge the high-quality paired reads, and each unique nucleotide sequence was defined as a clonotype. MiTCR v1.1 was used to align the clonotypes against IMGT TRBV, TRBD and TRBJ reference segments. Only V-J combinations with frequency above 0.0001, covering 99% to 99.2% of repertoires, were analysed. A TCS score was defined as the ratio between F50 (clonal expansion) and ExV (chaos), using BLOSUM62-based TCRdist between CDR3 peptides within each V-J. Welch's t-statistics and random forest reduced around 520 V-J features to about 12, which were used in a naive Bayes classifier (R e1071). TCRdb applied fastp at Q25 and MiXCR to the public reads, then kept only in-frame beta chains. Every CDR3 protein is listed once, alongside the most common genes and DNA of its rows. TCRdb's processing, not the authors' own work, is the source of the V and J calls. In all, the sample holds approximately 330,000 distinct CDR3 sequences, and roughly 20% of those were seen once. Of the sample, under 55% is held by the ten largest clones.

Study-wide findings and limitations: A 13 V-J signature model separated ophthalmopathy from stable hyperthyroidism, with approximately 87% sensitivity and 81.08% specificity in cross-validation and 80%/75% in testing. No statistical method was used to set the sample size in advance, and investigators knew the group allocation. Most expanded thyroid clonotypes (frequency above 0.001) were also detected in blood, a finding suggesting that blood repertoires may reflect thyroid immune responses. In validation, the model predicted progression to ophthalmopathy with 65% to 71% sensitivity and approximately 78% specificity, a median of approximately 6.5 months before onset.

From a lookup of the germline V gene, CDR1 and CDR2 are KGHSH and LQKENI. V and J are truncated by 5 bases and 9 bases respectively, leaving an intervening sequence of 14 bases. The CDR3, from cysteine to phenylalanine, totals 13 residues. Here the CDR3 DNA is all that survives: 39 bases in frame from base 1. The sequence was obtained from a woman aged 45 to 65 with Graves' hyperthyroidism. The sequencing input was blood. The V and J genes are TRBV18 and TRBJ2-1; TRBD1 could be the D gene, as 6 bases match. The CDR3 has the sequence CASSRGQFAEQFF. The DNA sequence is as follows: TGTGCCAGCTCAAGAGGACAGTTCGCTGAGCAGTTCTTC.